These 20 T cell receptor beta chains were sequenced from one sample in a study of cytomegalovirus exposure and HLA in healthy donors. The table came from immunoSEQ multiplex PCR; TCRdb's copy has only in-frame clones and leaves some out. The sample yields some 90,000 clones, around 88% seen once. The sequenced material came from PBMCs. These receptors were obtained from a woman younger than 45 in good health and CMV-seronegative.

The CDR3 sequence is CASSRQGTSGANVLTF. Here the CDR3 DNA reads TGCGCCAGCAGCCGACAGGGGACCTCTGGGGCCAACGTCCTGACTTTC. The V and J genes are TRBV5-1 and TRBJ2-6; 8 nucleotides line up with TRBD1. J gave up 0 bases and V 4 bases, and 3 bases lay outside the gene matches. The CDR3 loop spans 16 amino acids. Germline V gene lookup returns CDR1 SGHRS and CDR2 YFSETQ.

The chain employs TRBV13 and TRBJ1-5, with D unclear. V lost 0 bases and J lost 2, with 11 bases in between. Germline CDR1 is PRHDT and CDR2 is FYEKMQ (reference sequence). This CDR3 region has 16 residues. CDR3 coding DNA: TGTGCCAGCAGCTTAGGGGCCCGAGCGGGCAATCAGCCCCAGCATTTT. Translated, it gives CASSLGARAGNQPQHF.

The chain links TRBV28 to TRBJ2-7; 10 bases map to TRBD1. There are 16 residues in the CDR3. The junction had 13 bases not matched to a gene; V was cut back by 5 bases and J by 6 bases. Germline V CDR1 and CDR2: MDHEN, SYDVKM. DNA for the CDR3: TGTGCCAGCAGTCAAGGTTTGGGGACAGGGGCTTGCGAGCAGTACTTC. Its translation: CASSQGLGTGACEQYF.

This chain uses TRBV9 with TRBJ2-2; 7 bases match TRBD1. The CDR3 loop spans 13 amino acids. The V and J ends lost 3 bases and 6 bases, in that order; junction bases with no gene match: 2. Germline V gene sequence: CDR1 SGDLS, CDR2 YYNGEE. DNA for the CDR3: TGTGCCAGCAGCGGCGGACAGGCCGGGGAGCTGTTTTTT. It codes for CASSGGQAGELFF.

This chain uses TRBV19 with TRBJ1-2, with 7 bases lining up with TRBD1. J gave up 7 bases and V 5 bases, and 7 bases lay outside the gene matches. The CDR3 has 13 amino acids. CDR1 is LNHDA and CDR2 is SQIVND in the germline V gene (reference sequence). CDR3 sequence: CASSLNNRGGYTF. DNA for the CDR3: TGTGCCAGTAGTCTCAACAACAGGGGTGGCTACACCTTC.

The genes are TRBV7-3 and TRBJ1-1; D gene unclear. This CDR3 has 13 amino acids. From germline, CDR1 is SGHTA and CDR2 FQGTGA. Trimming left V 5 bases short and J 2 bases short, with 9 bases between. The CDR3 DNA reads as TGTGCCAGCAGCAAACAGCTAAACACTGAAGCTTTCTTT. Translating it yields CASSKQLNTEAFF.

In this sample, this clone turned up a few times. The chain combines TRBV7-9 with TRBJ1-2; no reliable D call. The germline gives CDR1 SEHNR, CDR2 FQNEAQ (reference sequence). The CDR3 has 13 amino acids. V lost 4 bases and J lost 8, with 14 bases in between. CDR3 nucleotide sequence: TGTGCCAGCAGCTACAGTGGGCAGGCAGGCTACACCTTC. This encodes CASSYSGQAGYTF.

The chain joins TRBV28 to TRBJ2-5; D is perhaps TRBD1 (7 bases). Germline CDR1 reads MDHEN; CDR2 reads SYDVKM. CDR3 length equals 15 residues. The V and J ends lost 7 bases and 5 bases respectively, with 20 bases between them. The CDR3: CASTLPAGGRETQYF. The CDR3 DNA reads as TGTGCCAGCACACTCCCCGCAGGGGGGCGGGAGACCCAGTACTTC.

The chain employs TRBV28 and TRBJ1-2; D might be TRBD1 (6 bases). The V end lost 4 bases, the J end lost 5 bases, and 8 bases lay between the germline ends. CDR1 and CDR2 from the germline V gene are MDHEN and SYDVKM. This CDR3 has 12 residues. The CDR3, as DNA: TGTGCCAGCAGTTCTGGACAGTATGGCTACACCTTC. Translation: CASSSGQYGYTF.

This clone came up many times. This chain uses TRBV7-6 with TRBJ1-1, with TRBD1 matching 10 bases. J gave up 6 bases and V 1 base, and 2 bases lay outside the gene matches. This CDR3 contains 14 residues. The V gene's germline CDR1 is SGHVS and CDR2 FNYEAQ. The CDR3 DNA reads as TGTGCCAGCAGCTTAGGGACAGGGGGGGCTGAAGCTTTCTTT. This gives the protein CASSLGTGGAEAFF.

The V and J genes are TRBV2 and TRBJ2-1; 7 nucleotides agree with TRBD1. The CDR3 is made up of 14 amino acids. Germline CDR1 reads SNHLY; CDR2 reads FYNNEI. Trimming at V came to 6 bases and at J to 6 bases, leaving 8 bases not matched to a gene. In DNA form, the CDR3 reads TGTGCCAGCAGCCGGGACAGACAATTCAATGAGCAGTTCTTC. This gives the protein CASSRDRQFNEQFF.

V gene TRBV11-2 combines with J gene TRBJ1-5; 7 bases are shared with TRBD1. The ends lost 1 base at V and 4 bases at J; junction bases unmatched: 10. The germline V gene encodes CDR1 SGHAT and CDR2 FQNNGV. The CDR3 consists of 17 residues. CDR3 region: CASSLGEKGAWNQPQHF. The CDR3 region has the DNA TGTGCCAGCAGCTTAGGGGAAAAGGGGGCTTGGAATCAGCCCCAGCATTTT.

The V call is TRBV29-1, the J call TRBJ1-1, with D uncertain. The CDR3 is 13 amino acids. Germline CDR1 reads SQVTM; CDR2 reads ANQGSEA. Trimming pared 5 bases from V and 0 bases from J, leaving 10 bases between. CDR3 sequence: CSVMQNMNTEAFF. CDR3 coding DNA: TGCAGCGTTATGCAGAATATGAACACTGAAGCTTTCTTT. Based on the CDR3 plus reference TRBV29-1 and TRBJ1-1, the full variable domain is SAVISQKPSRDICQRGTSLTIQCQVDSQVTMMFWYRQQPGQSLTLIATANQGSEATYESGFVIDKFPISRPNLTFSTLTVSNMSPEDSSIYLCSVMQNMNTEAFFGQGTRLTVV.

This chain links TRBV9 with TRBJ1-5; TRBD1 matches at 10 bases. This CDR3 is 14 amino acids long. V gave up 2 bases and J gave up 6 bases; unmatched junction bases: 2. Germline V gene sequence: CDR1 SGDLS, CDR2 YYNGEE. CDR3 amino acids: CASSVTGGIQPQHF. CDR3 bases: TGTGCCAGCAGCGTGACAGGGGGCATTCAGCCCCAGCATTTT.

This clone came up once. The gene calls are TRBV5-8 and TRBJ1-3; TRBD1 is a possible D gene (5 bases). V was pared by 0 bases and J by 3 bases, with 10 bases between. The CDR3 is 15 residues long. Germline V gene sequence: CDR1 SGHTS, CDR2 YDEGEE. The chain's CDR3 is CASSLGQNIGNTIYF. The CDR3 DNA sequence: TGTGCCAGCAGCTTGGGACAGAACATTGGAAACACCATATATTTT.

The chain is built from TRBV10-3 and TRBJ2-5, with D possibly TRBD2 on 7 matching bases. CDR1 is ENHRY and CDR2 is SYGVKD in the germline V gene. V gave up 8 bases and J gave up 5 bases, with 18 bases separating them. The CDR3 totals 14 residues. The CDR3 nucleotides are TGTGCCATCCGAGCGGGGAGAGGGGGGGAGACCCAGTACTTC. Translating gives CAIRAGRGGETQYF.

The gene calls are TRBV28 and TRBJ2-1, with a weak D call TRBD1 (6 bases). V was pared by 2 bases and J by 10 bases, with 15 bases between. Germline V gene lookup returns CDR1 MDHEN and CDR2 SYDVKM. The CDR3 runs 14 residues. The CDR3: CASSLAAPTGEQFF. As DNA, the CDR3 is TGTGCCAGCAGTTTAGCCGCTCCGACAGGAGAGCAGTTCTTC.

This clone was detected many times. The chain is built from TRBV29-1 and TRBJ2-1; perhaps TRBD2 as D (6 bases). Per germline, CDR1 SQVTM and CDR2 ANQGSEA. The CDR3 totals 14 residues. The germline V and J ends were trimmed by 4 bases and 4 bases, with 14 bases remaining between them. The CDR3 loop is CSVVGGFRYNEQFF. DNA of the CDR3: TGCAGCGTTGTAGGAGGGTTCCGTTACAATGAGCAGTTCTTC.

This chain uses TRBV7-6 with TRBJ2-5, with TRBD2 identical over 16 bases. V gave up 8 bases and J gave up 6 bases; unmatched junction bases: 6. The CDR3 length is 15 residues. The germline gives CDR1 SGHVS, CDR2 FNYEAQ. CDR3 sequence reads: CASGGLAGGPQTQYF. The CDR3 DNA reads TGTGCCAGCGGGGGACTAGCGGGGGGGCCCCAGACCCAGTACTTC.

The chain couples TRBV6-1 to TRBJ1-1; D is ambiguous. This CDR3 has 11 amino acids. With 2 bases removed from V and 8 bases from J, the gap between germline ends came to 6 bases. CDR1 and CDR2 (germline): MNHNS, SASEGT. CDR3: CASSEWREAFF. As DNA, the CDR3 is TGTGCCAGCAGTGAATGGAGAGAAGCTTTCTTT.